The source of this T cell receptor beta chain is a study of T cell responses to AZD1222 COVID-19 vaccine. Second-dose timings of about 4 or about 12 weeks were pooled. CDR1 is SGHTA and CDR2 is FQGNSA in the germline V gene. This CDR3 has 13 amino acids. V was cut by 4 bases and J by 1 base, with 8 bases left in between. Study-wide results and caveats: Two doses of AZD1222 preceded a rise in Spike-specific TCR breadth and depth. Epitopes outside B.1.351 and B.1.1.7 mutated regions reportedly drew nearly half of spike TCRs. At 160-218 and 743-854, vaccine-associated CD4 TCRs were dominant, and they spanned spike.

Only in-frame clones appear in the TCRdb table, and some are missing; sequencing was by immunoSEQ multiplex PCR. The sample shows 110,000 or so clones, 88% of them seen only once. In its sample, this clone was seen once. Its antigen is still unknown. Sequenced material: peripheral blood, taken 28 days after the second AZD1222 dose. The origin of this receptor is an adult who received the AZD1222 COVID-19 vaccine. J is TRBJ2-7 and V is TRBV7-2; D gene unclear. The CDR3 reads CASSWAGSYEQYF. Here the CDR3 DNA reads TGTGCCAGCAGCTGGGCAGGTTCCTACGAGCAGTACTTC. Drawing the rest from reference TRBV7-2 and TRBJ2-7, the complete variable domain is GAGVSQSPSNKVTEKGKDVELRCDPISGHTALYWYRQSLGQGLEFLIYFQGNSAPDKSGLPSDRFSAERTGGSVSTLTIQRTQQEDSAVYLCASSWAGSYEQYFGPGTRLTVT.